This T cell receptor beta chain was identified during a study of shared clonotypes between healthy human individuals (TCRdb year 2020). Describing the broader study: A couple of women and three men aged 18 to 49 years were included in the cohort. Per donor, three plates each were used for CD4 naive and CD4 memory, two for CD8 naive, and one for CD8 memory. Blood TCR repertoires of 5 or 6 healthy adults were deeply sequenced to estimate repertoire size and the extent of clonotype sharing between individuals. Libraries were prepared and TCR repertoires were sequenced by different laboratories using diverse techniques, in order to increase sequencing depth and limit assay-specific biases. Per donor, leukapheresis produced somewhere between about 0.85 and 10 billion PBMCs. Overall results and qualifications from the work: The genetic and exposure-history diversity represented was limited by the small number of donors. Incomplete sequencing was indicated by rarefaction of sorted-subset datasets, despite the large sequencing depth. Roughly 5.2% of naive CD4, more than 3% of naive CD8, roughly 2.4% of memory CD4, and 0.4% of memory CD8 clonotypes were shared across four donors. Only blood was sampled, and tissue TCR repertoires likely differ from those in blood. Higher generation probabilities were observed for clonotypes shared by all four sorted-subset donors than for non-shared clonotypes. Based on pairwise subsampling, the degree of clonotype sharing among donors was expected to be affected by sequencing depth. Naive subsets generally had larger estimated clonotype richness than memory subsets.

About this clone itself: Its binding antigen is unknown. No much larger clonotype is one base removed from it; base qualities were not supplied.

Including the terminal cysteine and phenylalanine, the CDR3 comprises 14 residues. The only DNA kept is the CDR3, 42 bases in frame from the first base. From a lookup of the germline V gene (reference sequence), CDR1 and CDR2 are MNHEY and SMNVEV. The junction carries 9 bases between V and J, which are trimmed by 0 bases and 6 bases respectively. TCR CDR3 regions were amplified from genomic DNA by multiplex PCR using the deep immunoSEQ assay. For each cell subset, the extracted genomic DNA was distributed evenly across all wells of several immunoSEQ 96-well plates, and each plate served as one replicate. For sorted subsets, roughly 200 ng of genomic DNA, equivalent to around 29,000 T cell genomes, went into each replicate PCR. Purified libraries were measured with a Qubit 3.0 fluorometer, size-checked on a Bioanalyzer 2100, and measured again with the KAPA Library Quantification kit. A separate single-read 150-cycle Illumina NextSeq 550 flow cell was used to sequence each immunoSEQ 96-well plate. The study's own analysis went as follows. Because only junctional sequences without quality scores were contained in the immunoSEQ output, filtering matching that applied to full-length reads could not be performed. Sequences were annotated with PyIR, a Python wrapper for IgBLAST v1.9, and V/J genes and CDR3 were assigned using IMGT germline references. Reads were removed for weak V/J assignments (E-value above 1e-6), missing CDR3, stop codons, out-of-frame junctions, or ambiguous translated residues. V3J clonotypes were defined as sequences sharing the same inferred V gene, J gene, and CDR3 amino acid sequence. Percentage overlap between repertoires was computed as shared unique clonotypes divided by the size of the smaller repertoire. Repertoire richness was assessed with RTK rarefaction, the Chao1 estimator, and Recon v2.1 estimates of unobserved clonotypes. For all TCRbeta clonotypes obtained by the gDNA method from several donors, generation probabilities were computed with OLGA. In TCRdb, the immuneACCESS table is reduced to in-frame sequences with V and J assigned. These tables do not hold every clone; where another copy was compared, an unresolved V gene accounts for under half, and the others remain unexplained. That table is the source of V, J and clone size, and D and trimming were worked out from the DNA. This sample has some 600,000 clones in its table, and about 96% of those were observed once. Roughly 0.1% of the sample is taken by the ten largest.

CD8 naive samples were obtained by positive selection for CCR7 among CD45RO-negative cells, yielding a CD45RA+CCR7+ population from which TemRA cells were excluded. Healthy HIV-negative adults with no recently reported acute infections or vaccinations were included as donors. Only Caucasian adults living in Nashville, Tennessee, USA were represented among the donors. Blood was collected by leukapheresis, and PBMCs were isolated by Ficoll-Histopaque density gradient centrifugation and then cryopreserved in liquid nitrogen vapor phase. Purity and quantity of every magnetically sorted T cell population were checked by analytical flow cytometry. Genomic DNA was isolated from every sorted fraction and measured by UV absorbance on a Nanodrop 2000c.

This receptor was taken from a woman aged 25-40 years in good health. The V gene is TRBV27 and the J gene is TRBJ2-1, and the D gene may be TRBD2, 5 bases matching. Sequenced input: naive CD8+ T cells sorted from blood. The cell subset or site label here, explained by the study, means: CD45RA+CCR7+. At the DNA level, the sequence is TGTGCCAGCAGTTTATCCTGGACTTTCAATGAGCAGTTCTTC. This sequence encodes CASSLSWTFNEQFF.